A selection of T cell receptor beta chains follows, all from one sample in a study of shared clonotypes between healthy human individuals. TCRdb keeps only in-frame clones here, not all; method: immunoSEQ multiplex PCR. The table lists approximately 100,000 clones, around 67% of them singletons, with less than 50% in the top ten. Sample: memory CD8+ T cells sorted from blood. All receptors derive from a man aged 25-40 years in good health. Each CDR3 is given with its conserved first and last residue. The D gene is left open where the match is weak. Only some rows state a clone size, as once, few, many or a class for expanded clones.

V,J,D,size,CDR3,DNA
TRBV19,TRBJ1-5,NA,few,CASSDNLGRNQPQHF,TGTGCCAGTAGCGACAATCTAGGGCGAAATCAGCCCCAGCATTTT
TRBV5-1,TRBJ2-7,TRBD1,NA,CASSRGQGEYEQYF,TGCGCCAGCAGCCGGGGACAGGGAGAATACGAGCAGTACTTC
TRBV10-3,TRBJ2-5,NA,NA,CAIARNPQETQYF,TGTGCCATCGCCCGAAACCCCCAAGAGACCCAGTACTTC
TRBV19,TRBJ1-1,NA,NA,CASSIQNTEAFF,TGTGCCAGTAGTATACAGAACACTGAAGCTTTCTTT
TRBV15,TRBJ1-5,TRBD1,NA,CATSREGTGRQPQHF,TGTGCCACCAGCAGAGAAGGGACAGGGCGTCAGCCCCAGCATTTT
TRBV18,TRBJ2-3,TRBD2,NA,CASSSTPGLAGGTDTQYF,TGTGCCAGCTCATCAACACCGGGACTAGCGGGAGGAACAGATACGCAGTATTTT
TRBV7-9,TRBJ2-3,TRBD2,NA,CASRTGLAGAGADTQYF,TGTGCCAGCAGGACGGGACTAGCGGGAGCGGGGGCAGATACGCAGTATTTT
TRBV5-1,TRBJ2-1,NA,NA,CASGIDSYNEQFF,TGCGCCAGCGGTATCGATTCCTACAATGAGCAGTTCTTC
TRBV30,TRBJ2-7,NA,NA,CAWSSIVSSYEQYF,TGTGCCTGGAGTTCGATTGTGAGCTCCTACGAGCAGTACTTC
TRBV7-8,TRBJ2-1,NA,NA,CASSSRPYNEQFF,TGTGCCAGCAGCAGCAGACCCTACAATGAGCAGTTCTTC
TRBV6-5,TRBJ2-7,TRBD1,NA,CASSYGTGAFLQYF,TGTGCCAGCAGTTACGGGACAGGGGCTTTTCTGCAGTACTTC
TRBV6-4,TRBJ2-3,TRBD2,NA,CASSSEAGGSTDTQYF,TGTGCCAGCAGTTCGGAGGCGGGAGGGAGCACAGATACGCAGTATTTT
TRBV7-6,TRBJ2-2,TRBD2,NA,CASSPYPPGLAGGPTGELFF,TGTGCCAGCAGCCCCTATCCGCCGGGACTAGCGGGAGGGCCCACCGGGGAGCTGTTTTTT
TRBV5-5,TRBJ1-3,NA,NA,CASSLWDFGNTIYF,TGTGCCAGCAGCTTGTGGGATTTTGGAAACACCATATATTTT
TRBV29-1,TRBJ2-3,TRBD1,few,CSVEAGQVTDTQYF,TGCAGCGTTGAGGCGGGACAGGTCACAGATACGCAGTATTTT
TRBV7-2,TRBJ2-7,TRBD2,NA,CASSLVFIAGDYEQYF,TGTGCCAGCAGCTTAGTTTTCATAGCGGGAGACTACGAGCAGTACTTC
TRBV5-5,TRBJ2-6,NA,NA,CASGTNVRTKSGQRPDF,TGTGCCAGCGGAACTAATGTTCGCACAAAGTCGGGCCAACGTCCTGACTTC
TRBV25-1,TRBJ2-4,TRBD2,NA,CASSGSTSGSRGKNIQYF,TGTGCCAGCAGTGGGAGTACTAGCGGGAGTAGGGGAAAAAACATTCAGTACTTC
TRBV27,TRBJ1-2,NA,NA,CASSLYFSNYGYTF,TGTGCCAGCAGTTTATACTTTTCGAACTATGGCTACACCTTC
TRBV28,TRBJ2-2,NA,NA,CASSFGTRRTGELFF,TGTGCCAGCAGTTTCGGGACGAGGAGGACCGGGGAGCTGTTTTTT
TRBV29-1,TRBJ2-1,TRBD2,NA,CSVKSGRDYNEQFF,TGCAGCGTGAAGAGCGGGAGGGACTACAATGAGCAGTTCTTC
TRBV7-9,TRBJ2-5,TRBD2,few,CASSFDGRSETQYF,TGTGCCAGCAGCTTTGACGGGAGGTCGGAGACCCAGTACTTC
TRBV7-6,TRBJ1-1,NA,few,CASSLALGGEAFF,TGTGCCAGCAGCTTAGCGCTCGGGGGCGAAGCTTTCTTT
TRBV28,TRBJ2-4,TRBD1,NA,CASSLLGQGAGVNIQYF,TGTGCCAGCAGTTTATTAGGACAGGGGGCAGGGGTAAACATTCAGTACTTC
TRBV27,TRBJ1-5,NA,NA,CASSPQGQPQHF,TGTGCCAGCAGTCCCCAGGGCCAGCCCCAGCATTTT
TRBV27,TRBJ2-2,NA,few,CASSLLGGHTGELFF,TGTGCCAGCAGTTTATTGGGGGGTCACACCGGGGAGCTGTTTTTT
TRBV11-2,TRBJ1-1,NA,few,CASSYIVGMNTEAFF,TGTGCCAGCAGCTATATAGTAGGGATGAACACTGAAGCTTTCTTT
TRBV27,TRBJ1-4,TRBD1,NA,CASSRSGTDHEKLFF,TGTGCCAGCAGTCGATCCGGGACAGATCATGAAAAACTGTTTTTT